The 21 T cell receptor beta chains below were found in one sample sequenced in a study of T cell responses to AZD1222 COVID-19 vaccine. Assay: immunoSEQ multiplex PCR; the TCRdb copy retains only in-frame clones and omits some. The repertoire holds about 140,000 clones, with 85% to 95% as singletons. Sequences were derived from peripheral blood, sampled 28 days after the second AZD1222 dose. The receptors derive from an adult who received the AZD1222 COVID-19 vaccine.

The V gene is TRBV27, the J gene TRBJ2-1, with 9 nucleotides matching TRBD2. The CDR3 runs to 12 residues. Unmatched junction bases numbered 5, after V lost 8 bases and J lost 9 bases. Germline V gives CDR1 MNHEY, CDR2 SMNVEV (reference sequence). The CDR3 DNA reads TGTGCCAGCCGCATAGCGGGAGCTGAGCAGTTCTTC. Amino acids: CASRIAGAEQFF.

This clone appeared a single time. The chain links TRBV9 to TRBJ2-5, with 7 bases identical to TRBD2. With 0 bases clipped from V and 4 bases from J, the junction kept 3 bases outside the gene matches. The germline gives CDR1 SGDLS, CDR2 YYNGEE. This CDR3 contains 14 residues. CDR3 nucleotides: TGTGCCAGCAGCGTAGCGGGGGGATTAGAGACCCAGTACTTC. Amino acids: CASSVAGGLETQYF.

The sample holds a few counts of this clone. The J gene is TRBJ1-2, the V gene TRBV5-8, with D possibly matching TRBD1 (5 bases). V was trimmed by 3 bases and J by 4 bases, leaving 13 bases between them. CDR3 length: 14 residues. In germline, CDR1 is SGHTS, CDR2 YDEGEE. CDR3 sequence reads: CASSSPGTFYGYTF. DNA of the CDR3: TGTGCCAGCAGCTCTCCCGGGACTTTCTATGGCTACACCTTC. Full variable domain (outside the CDR3, taken from reference TRBV5-8 and TRBJ1-2): EAGVTQSPTHLIKTRGQQATLRCSPISGHTSVYWYQQALGLGLQFLLWYDEGEERNRGNFPPRFSGRQFPNYSSELNVNALELEDSALYLCASSSPGTFYGYTFGSGTRLTVV.

This rearrangement joins TRBV14 to TRBJ2-1; D gene ambiguous. The CDR3 length is 13 residues. From germline, CDR1 is SGHDN and CDR2 FVKESK. Trimming took 1 base from V and 12 from J, leaving 13 bases between them. CDR3 in amino acids: CASSQGLGRGQFF. DNA of the CDR3: TGTGCCAGCAGCCAAGGGCTAGGACGAGGGCAGTTCTTC.

The chain combines TRBV28 with TRBJ2-7, with a weak D call TRBD1 (6 bases). This CDR3 is built from 13 residues. Germline CDR1 reads MDHEN; CDR2 reads SYDVKM. V was cut by 6 bases and J by 4 bases, with 13 bases left in between. The CDR3 nucleotides are TGTGCCAGCAGCCCAGGGGATCGATACGAGCAGTACGTC. Its translation: CASSPGDRYEQYV.

This clone was counted once. The genes are TRBV5-4 and TRBJ2-1; D may correspond to TRBD1 or TRBD2 (5 bases each). The CDR3 sequence is 15 residues long. V lost 0 bases and J 6 bases, leaving 13 bases between the germline ends. Germline lookup yields CDR1 SGHNT and CDR2 YYREEE (reference sequence). Here the CDR3 DNA reads TGTGCCAGCAGCTTGGGGGGGTCGGCGGGCAATGAGCAGTTCTTC. It is translated as CASSLGGSAGNEQFF.

The genes are TRBV6-5 and TRBJ1-5; 10 nucleotides agree with TRBD1. Losses at the gene ends were 6 bases for V and 6 bases for J; bases not matched to a gene: 5. From germline, CDR1 is MNHEY and CDR2 SVGAGI. The CDR3 extends over 14 amino acids. The CDR3 region has the DNA TGTGCCAGCAGGGGGACAGGGGAGACTCAGCCCCAGCATTTT. Translated, it gives CASRGTGETQPQHF.

This clone was observed a single time. The chain combines TRBV19 with TRBJ1-2; 7 nucleotides line up with TRBD1. Per germline, CDR1 LNHDA and CDR2 SQIVND (reference sequence). The J segment lost 5 bases and the V segment lost 8 bases, leaving 14 bases of the junction unmatched. This CDR3 contains 15 residues. CDR3 bases: TGTGCCAGTGGCCCCTTGGACAGGTTTTTTTATGGCTACACCTTC. It codes for CASGPLDRFFYGYTF. Full variable domain (remainder filled in from reference TRBV19 and TRBJ1-2): DGGITQSPKYLFRKEGQNVTLSCEQNLNHDAMYWYRQDPGQGLRLIYYSQIVNDFQKGDIAEGYSVSREKKESFPLTVTSAQKNPTAFYLCASGPLDRFFYGYTFGSGTRLTVV.

As to this clone: Different DNA sequences within this sample yield the same CDR3. V is TRBV12-3 or TRBV12-4 and J is TRBJ2-3, with 8 positions matching TRBD2. V lost 6 bases and J lost 6; bases outside the gene matches: 2. The CDR3 sequence is 12 residues long. In nucleotides, the CDR3 is TGTGCCAGCAGCCGGGGGGGGGATACGCAGTATTTT. Translated, it gives CASSRGGDTQYF.

The rearrangement joins TRBV27 to TRBJ2-3; 11 nucleotides match TRBD2. The CDR3 extends over 16 amino acids. Losses at the gene ends were 5 bases for V and 6 bases for J; bases not matched to a gene: 10. Germline V gives CDR1 MNHEY, CDR2 SMNVEV (reference sequence). CDR3 DNA: TGTGCCAGCAGTACCAGACTAGCGGGGCCGCCGGATACGCAGTATTTT. The encoded protein is CASSTRLAGPPDTQYF.

The genes are TRBV19 and TRBJ1-5, with 7 bases matching TRBD1. The CDR3 has 14 amino acids. Germline-derived CDR1 and CDR2 are LNHDA and SQIVND (reference sequence). Germline trimming cut 7 bases from V and 2 bases from J; bases unmatched to any gene: 5. DNA of the CDR3: TGTGCCAGTACTAAAGGGGGCGGCAATCAGCCCCAGCATTTT. Translated, it gives CASTKGGGNQPQHF.

The chain joins TRBV10-3 to TRBJ2-3, with D maybe TRBD2 (6 bases). This CDR3 has 12 residues. Germline V gene data show CDR1 as ENHRY and CDR2 as SYGVKD. The V gene lost 11 bases and the J gene lost 1 base, with 10 bases spanning the gap. This CDR3 reads CASGVGTDTQYF. DNA for the CDR3: TGTGCCTCGGGGGTCGGCACAGATACGCAGTATTTT.

V gene TRBV5-1 combines with J gene TRBJ2-5; TRBD2 matches 13 bases. The CDR3 loop spans 19 amino acids. J lost 2 bases, V lost 7 bases, and 17 bases had no gene match. Germline V gene data show CDR1 as SGHRS and CDR2 as YFSETQ. This chain's CDR3 is CASSHPERTSGSTQETQYF. In DNA, the CDR3 is TGCGCCAGCTCCCACCCTGAGAGGACTAGCGGGAGTACACAAGAGACCCAGTACTTC.

The V and J genes are TRBV5-6 and TRBJ1-2; tentatively, D is TRBD1 (6 bases). V lost 0 bases and J lost 3, with 12 bases in between. Per germline, CDR1 SGHDT and CDR2 YYEEEE. The CDR3 extends over 15 amino acids. CDR3 region: CASSLGRGVDYGYTF. The CDR3 coding sequence is TGTGCCAGCAGCTTGGGCAGGGGAGTGGACTATGGCTACACCTTC.

The chain has TRBV7-2 and TRBJ1-6; 8 bases fit TRBD1. This CDR3 has 15 residues. Unmatched junction bases numbered 0, after V lost 5 bases and J lost 0 bases. Germline CDR1 is SGHTA and CDR2 is FQGNSA. CDR3 loop: CASSDRGSYNSPLHF. The CDR3 DNA sequence: TGTGCCAGCAGCGACAGGGGCTCCTATAATTCACCCCTCCACTTT.

The chain links TRBV11-2 to TRBJ2-1; no definite D call. Looked up from germline, CDR1 is SGHAT and CDR2 is FQNNGV. This CDR3 has 13 amino acids. V dropped 1 base and J dropped 9 bases, with 10 bases sitting between them. The CDR3 coding sequence is TGTGCCAGCAGCTTAGTCGATGGAAGTGAGCAGTTCTTC. Translation gives CASSLVDGSEQFF.

This chain uses TRBV18 with TRBJ1-2; D might be TRBD1 (6 bases). Trimming removed 3 bases at V and 4 bases at J, with 21 bases between. Per the germline V gene, CDR1 is KGHSH and CDR2 is LQKENI. The CDR3 runs 17 residues. Written as DNA, the CDR3 is TGTGCCAGCTCACCCGCCGTGATGAGGGGGGTTAGCTATGGCTACACCTTC. Translated: CASSPAVMRGVSYGYTF.

This clone occurred once. The CDR3 bases are TGTGCCAGCAAACTCTTCCCGGACGCCGTTGATGGCTACACCTTC. It translates to CASKLFPDAVDGYTF. The chain recombines TRBV28 with TRBJ1-2; D gene ambiguous. The CDR3 contains 15 residues. Per the germline V gene, CDR1 is MDHEN and CDR2 is SYDVKM. The germline V and J ends were trimmed by 7 bases and 6 bases, with 21 bases remaining between them.

V usage is TRBV19 and J usage is TRBJ1-6; D not certain. V was pared by 7 bases and J by 0 bases, with 10 bases between. This CDR3 region has 15 residues. Germline loops: CDR1 LNHDA, CDR2 SQIVND (reference sequence). DNA of the CDR3: TGTGCCAGTAACCCTGGAAGCTCCTATAATTCACCCCTCCACTTT. Protein: CASNPGSSYNSPLHF. Based on the CDR3 plus reference TRBV19 and TRBJ1-6, the full variable domain is DGGITQSPKYLFRKEGQNVTLSCEQNLNHDAMYWYRQDPGQGLRLIYYSQIVNDFQKGDIAEGYSVSREKKESFPLTVTSAQKNPTAFYLCASNPGSSYNSPLHFGNGTRLTVT.

The chain employs TRBV28 and TRBJ1-4; D is ambiguous. This CDR3 contains 12 residues. The germline V gene has CDR1 MDHEN and CDR2 SYDVKM. CDR3 amino acids: CATNLMGEKLFF. The DNA for the CDR3 is TGTGCGACCAACCTCATGGGCGAAAAACTGTTTTTT.

The V and J genes are TRBV7-9 and TRBJ1-5; D call uncertain. This CDR3 is built from 13 residues. V lost 1 base, J lost 11 bases, and 12 bases lay in between. Looked up from germline, CDR1 is SEHNR and CDR2 is FQNEAQ (reference sequence). DNA of the CDR3: TGTGCCAGCAGCTTAGAAACCGAATCGACCCAGCATTTT. It yields the protein CASSLETESTQHF.